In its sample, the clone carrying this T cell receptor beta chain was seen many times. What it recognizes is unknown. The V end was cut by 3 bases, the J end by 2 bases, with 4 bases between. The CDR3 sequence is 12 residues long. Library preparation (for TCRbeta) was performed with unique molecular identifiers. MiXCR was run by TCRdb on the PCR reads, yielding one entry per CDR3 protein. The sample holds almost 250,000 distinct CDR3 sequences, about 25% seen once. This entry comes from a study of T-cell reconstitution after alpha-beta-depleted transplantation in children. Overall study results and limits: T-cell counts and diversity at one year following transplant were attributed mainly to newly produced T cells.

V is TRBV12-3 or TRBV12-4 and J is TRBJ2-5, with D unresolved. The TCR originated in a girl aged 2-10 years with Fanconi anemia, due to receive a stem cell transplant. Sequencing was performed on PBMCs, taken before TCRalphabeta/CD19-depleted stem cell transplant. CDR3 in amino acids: CASSFRQETQYF. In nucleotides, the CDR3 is TGTGCCAGCAGTTTCCGTCAAGAGACCCAGTACTTC.